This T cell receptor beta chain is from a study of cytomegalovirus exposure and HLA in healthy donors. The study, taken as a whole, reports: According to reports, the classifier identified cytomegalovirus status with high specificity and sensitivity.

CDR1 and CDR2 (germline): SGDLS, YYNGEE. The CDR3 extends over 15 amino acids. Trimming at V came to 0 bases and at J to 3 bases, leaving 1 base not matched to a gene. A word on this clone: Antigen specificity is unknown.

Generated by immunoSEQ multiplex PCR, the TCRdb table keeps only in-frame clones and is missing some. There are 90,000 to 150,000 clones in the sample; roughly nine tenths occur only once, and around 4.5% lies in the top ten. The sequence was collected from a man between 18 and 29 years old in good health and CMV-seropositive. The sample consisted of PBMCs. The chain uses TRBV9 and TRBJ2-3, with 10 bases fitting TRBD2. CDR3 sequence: CASSVVAGGTDTQYF. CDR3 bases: TGTGCCAGCAGCGTAGTAGCGGGGGGTACAGATACGCAGTATTTT.